The T cell receptor beta chain described here comes from a study of memory CD4+ T cells and cytomegalovirus serostatus (dated by TCRdb to about 2019). Context from the whole study: The cohort included approximately 35 healthy adults from Belgium, of whom 9 were CMV seropositive and roughly 24 were CMV seronegative. CD4+ memory TCRbeta repertoires of a Belgian cohort with known cytomegalovirus serostatus were sequenced in order to replicate a published TCR-based CMV serostatus classifier.

Worth noting for this clone: No cognate antigen has been identified for it. Base quality data are lacking; no much larger clone is found one base away.

Taken from cysteine to phenylalanine, the CDR3 has 14 residues. This entry keeps only the CDR3 DNA: 42 bases, framed from base 1. The germline V gene sets CDR1 to SGHTA and CDR2 to FQGNSA. V is cut by 1 base and J by 5 bases, and the space between the germline ends is 12 bases. General conclusions and limits of the study: Only CD4+CD45RO+ memory cells were sequenced, unlike the original study, which covered naive and memory CD4+ and CD8+ populations. Results were interpreted as suggesting that the CMV-associated TCR signature is largely present in the CD4+ memory repertoire. A median bootstrapped AUC of roughly 0.94 with a 95% CI of 0.76-1.00 was achieved on the Belgian cohort by the original-framework classifier. Among the 160 or so previously reported CMV-associated TCRbeta sequences, 60 to 70 showed up in the CD4+ memory repertoires, with each one found in between one and five individuals. For CMV serostatus prediction, a median bootstrapped AUC of about 0.96 was reached with the original framework, and a median bootstrapped AUC of approximately 0.9 was reached with a US-trained random forest.

A FACSAria II was used to sort memory CD4+ T cells, defined as single viable CD3+CD4+CD8-CD45RO+ cells. To determine CMV serostatus, a Roche Elecsys assay was used that detects serum IgG against CMV pp150, pp28, p38 and p52. Once the samples were thawed, total CD4+ T cells were enriched through positive selection using CD4 magnetic microbeads. The samples came from a different study that was designed specifically to examine the CD4+ T cell memory repertoire. Peripheral blood mononuclear cells were isolated and cryopreserved according to standard operating procedures, and serum was kept at -80 degrees C. The staining used CD3-PerCP (BW264/56), CD4-APC (RPA-T4), CD45RO-PE (UCHT1) and CD8-Pacific Orange (3B5) antibodies, and Sytox blue was used to exclude non-viable cells. Genomic DNA was extracted from sorted cells with the Quick-DNA Microprep Kit. Amplification of TCRbeta DNA was done with the immunoSEQ hsTCRbeta kit, following the protocol from the manufacturer. TCRbeta libraries were sequenced on an Illumina MiSeq instrument. The original methods were these. Removing out-of-frame sequences left 2,204,828 distinct TCRbeta sequences, an average of roughly 63,000 per individual. Two values were used to score each individual: the count of roughly 150 previously reported CMV-associated TCRbeta sequences and the total count of productive distinct TCRbeta sequences. A beta-binomial model was reimplemented in Python, and scikit-learn random forests with default parameters were trained on US cohort data. Classifier performance on the Belgian cohort was summarized as median AUC with percentile confidence intervals over 10,000 bootstrap iterations. Drawn from immuneACCESS, this table holds only the in-frame rearrangements with V and J called that TCRdb kept. Clones are partly lost; checked studies trace under half to an unresolved V gene and leave the rest unexplained. V, J and clone size are taken as reported in that table, and D and trimming were inferred from the DNA itself. For this sample the table gives tens of thousands of clones, of which 76% were detected only once. Under 7.5% of the sample is held by the ten biggest clonotypes.

Here the chain combines TRBV7-2 and TRBJ2-7; a tentative D match to TRBD1 spans 6 bases. The sequencing sample was made of memory CD4+ T cells from blood. The source is an adult in good health and CMV-seronegative. The nucleotide sequence reads TGTGCCAGCAGCTTAGGACAGGTCTTAAACGAGCAGTACTTC. This codes for CASSLGQVLNEQYF.